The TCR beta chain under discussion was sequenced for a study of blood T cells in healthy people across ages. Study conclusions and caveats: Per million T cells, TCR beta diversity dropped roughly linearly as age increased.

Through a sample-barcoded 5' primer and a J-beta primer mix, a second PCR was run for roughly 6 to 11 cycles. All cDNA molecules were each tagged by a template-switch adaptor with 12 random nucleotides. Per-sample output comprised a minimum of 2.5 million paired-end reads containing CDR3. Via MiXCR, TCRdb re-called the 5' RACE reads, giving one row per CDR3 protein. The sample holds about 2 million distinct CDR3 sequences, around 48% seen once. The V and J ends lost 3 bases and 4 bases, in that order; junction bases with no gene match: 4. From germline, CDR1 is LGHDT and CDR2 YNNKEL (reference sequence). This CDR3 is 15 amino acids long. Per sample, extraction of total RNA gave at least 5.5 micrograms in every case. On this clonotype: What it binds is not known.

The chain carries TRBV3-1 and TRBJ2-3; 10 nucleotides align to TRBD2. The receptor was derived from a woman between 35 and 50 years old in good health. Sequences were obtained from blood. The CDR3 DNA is TGTGCCAGCAGCCATACCGGGACTAGCGCAGATACGCAGTATTTT. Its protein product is CASSHTGTSADTQYF.